This entry describes one T cell receptor (beta chain). Sequencing was performed with immunoSEQ multiplex PCR; in TCRdb, only in-frame clones are kept and a portion is missing. Of 60,000 to 70,000 clones in the sample, less than 80% are singletons; the top ten hold under 10%. The study treated chemo-refractory metastatic non-small-cell lung cancer patients with focal radiation plus ipilimumab CTLA-4 blockade. The source of the sample is a study of radiotherapy plus CTLA-4 blockade in lung cancer. The CDR3 has 16 amino acids. The germline V gene encodes CDR1 SNHLY and CDR2 FYNNEI. V gave up 0 bases and J gave up 7 bases; unmatched junction bases: 8.

This material consisted of peripheral blood, taken from a patient treated with radiotherapy plus ipilimumab. This sequence originates from a human donor with non-small cell lung cancer who had a complete response to radiotherapy plus ipilimumab. The chain carries TRBV2 and TRBJ2-1, with 8 bases that match TRBD2. The CDR3: CASSEAVSGSGNEQFF. CDR3 nucleotides: TGTGCCAGCAGTGAAGCGGTCAGCGGGAGCGGAAATGAGCAGTTCTTC.